This TCR beta chain was retrieved from a study of CD8+ T cells in alopecia areata. General observations from the study: Scalp sequencing also captures normal skin's resident alphabeta T cells.

In each case, RNA was isolated and then reverse transcribed into cDNA as the sequencing template. Repertoires were generated with immunoSEQ multiplex PCR, while TCRdb's copy carries only in-frame clones and drops some. The repertoire holds about 60,000 clones, roughly 46% seen once, with roughly 22% in the top ten. There are a few counts of this clone. Its antigen is as yet unknown. Described treatment: oral pan-JAK inhibitor, 5-10 mg twice daily. Samples from alopecia areata patients were lesional scalp punch biopsies and peripheral blood. The CDR3 spans 13 residues. Germline CDR1 is SGHAT and CDR2 is FQNNGV. V was trimmed by 1 base and J by 7 bases, leaving 8 bases between them.

This material consisted of CD8+ T cells sorted from blood, taken at approximately week 36, from a patient treated with tofacitinib. The rearrangement links TRBV11-2 to TRBJ1-5; D call uncertain. The sequence came from a human donor with alopecia areata. Here the CDR3 DNA reads TGTGCCAGCAGCTTAGGAGGTCTCCAGCCCCAGCATTTT. This translates into CASSLGGLQPQHF.